Listed below are T cell receptor beta chains from one sample, sequenced in a study of blood T cell repertoires in COVID-19. Clones were read by immunoSEQ multiplex PCR, and TCRdb kept only the in-frame ones, dropping some. The table includes around 62,000 clones, 70% to 90% detected once. Sample: peripheral blood. These receptors were taken from a human donor in a cohort sampled during active COVID-19. Both conserved end residues are part of each CDR3. The order of the fields is V gene, J gene, clone size, CDR3 protein. Size is omitted from some rows. Given values are once, few, many or a class for expanded clones.

V: TRBV30
J: TRBJ1-2
size: .
CDR3: CAWRPPGQGAPGAF

V: TRBV12-3/TRBV12-4
J: TRBJ1-1
size: .
CDR3: CASSLARGTEAFF

V: TRBV4-2
J: TRBJ2-1
size: .
CDR3: CASSQEDWSYNEQFF

V: TRBV28
J: TRBJ1-4
size: .
CDR3: CASSLAAAGDEKLFF

V: TRBV4-3
J: TRBJ2-3
size: .
CDR3: CASSQELAPDTQYF

V: TRBV12-3/TRBV12-4
J: TRBJ2-7
size: once
CDR3: CASSFDTGYEQYF

V: TRBV4-1
J: TRBJ2-1
size: .
CDR3: CASSQVSTDNNEQFF

V: TRBV19
J: TRBJ1-1
size: .
CDR3: CASRTFLDGTEAFF

V: TRBV30
J: TRBJ2-7
size: .
CDR3: CAWNNGPPYEQYF

V: TRBV4-1
J: TRBJ2-3
size: once
CDR3: CASSPTSVIDTQYF

V: TRBV11-2
J: TRBJ1-1
size: .
CDR3: CASSLDRGAAKNTEAFF

V: TRBV12-5
J: TRBJ1-5
size: .
CDR3: CASGFPGGGPQHF

V: TRBV29-1
J: TRBJ1-1
size: .
CDR3: CSVEGTTGTKGAFF

V: TRBV6-2/TRBV6-3
J: TRBJ2-1
size: .
CDR3: CASSYGQYNEQFF

V: TRBV28
J: TRBJ2-1
size: once
CDR3: CASSSKTSGPYNEQFF

V: TRBV28
J: TRBJ2-7
size: .
CDR3: CASSLGAGANEQYF

V: TRBV2
J: TRBJ2-3
size: .
CDR3: CASSGPPAGRGGPDTQYF

V: TRBV18
J: TRBJ2-6
size: .
CDR3: CASSPLEDSHFSGANVLTF

V: TRBV5-1
J: TRBJ1-4
size: .
CDR3: CASSLADRMGEKLFF

V: TRBV4-1
J: TRBJ2-7
size: .
CDR3: CASSQDGGVSYEQYF

V: TRBV27
J: TRBJ2-3
size: .
CDR3: CASSLDGVSTDTQYF

V: TRBV6-6
J: TRBJ1-2
size: .
CDR3: CASSPSEGYGYTF

V: TRBV5-4
J: TRBJ1-2
size: once
CDR3: CASSLVQGAQGYTF

V: TRBV15
J: TRBJ2-7
size: few
CDR3: CATGTGGLSGEQYF

V: TRBV7-9
J: TRBJ1-2
size: .
CDR3: CASSLSAGVDYGYTF

V: TRBV19
J: TRBJ1-1
size: .
CDR3: CASRAPGQGKILRNTEAFF

V: TRBV5-4
J: TRBJ1-2
size: .
CDR3: CASSLYFSYTF

V: TRBV5-4
J: TRBJ1-6
size: .
CDR3: CASSGRDRSSPLHF

V: TRBV4-1
J: TRBJ1-2
size: .
CDR3: CASSQDRRQNYGYTF

V: TRBV6-5
J: TRBJ2-1
size: .
CDR3: CATQTGTSSYNEQFF

V: TRBV7-9
J: TRBJ1-1
size: .
CDR3: CASSSTGNTEAFF

V: TRBV29-1
J: TRBJ1-1
size: once
CDR3: CSVQVNTEAFF

V: TRBV7-2
J: TRBJ1-3
size: .
CDR3: CASSPYSGGLSGNTIYF

V: TRBV5-6
J: TRBJ2-7
size: .
CDR3: CASSLWSGDRTYEQYF

V: TRBV7-6
J: TRBJ2-7
size: once
CDR3: CASSKQGLAGGGEQYF

V: TRBV5-6
J: TRBJ1-1
size: .
CDR3: CASSTAVFTEAFF

V: TRBV4-2
J: TRBJ2-3
size: once
CDR3: CASSQDRTGTGGTDTQYF

V: TRBV30
J: TRBJ1-1
size: .
CDR3: CAWSVRSTEAFF

V: TRBV10-3
J: TRBJ2-7
size: .
CDR3: CAISSAGAYEQYF

V: TRBV2
J: TRBJ2-5
size: .
CDR3: CASSRGNHEAQYF

V: TRBV9
J: TRBJ2-1
size: .
CDR3: CASSVSGRMSDEQFF

V: TRBV7-6
J: TRBJ2-7
size: once
CDR3: CASIRATGKGNYEQYF

V: TRBV28
J: TRBJ2-3
size: .
CDR3: CASSLAGGSNTQYF

V: TRBV6-5
J: TRBJ2-5
size: .
CDR3: CASRLAGSQETQYF

V: TRBV4-3
J: TRBJ1-2
size: .
CDR3: CASSDAGTGEDRYGYTF

V: TRBV4-2
J: TRBJ2-6
size: .
CDR3: CASSQSTGSGANVLTF

V: TRBV27
J: TRBJ2-3
size: .
CDR3: CASSLSGLAGGVTQYF

V: TRBV7-9
J: TRBJ1-4
size: few
CDR3: CASSFRGTNEKLFF

V: TRBV24-1
J: TRBJ2-7
size: .
CDR3: CATPSRWDTVYEQYF

V: TRBV18
J: TRBJ1-2
size: .
CDR3: CASSWAASYGYTF

V: TRBV13
J: TRBJ2-1
size: .
CDR3: CASSLRGGNEQFF

V: TRBV27
J: TRBJ2-3
size: .
CDR3: CASSFGGLRDTQYF

V: TRBV5-5
J: TRBJ2-1
size: .
CDR3: CASSLTRTSEQFF

V: TRBV11-2
J: TRBJ2-6
size: .
CDR3: CATKGDITTGANVLTF

V: TRBV6-6
J: TRBJ1-3
size: .
CDR3: CASNPGGAIQSIYF

V: TRBV7-3
J: TRBJ2-2
size: .
CDR3: CASSLTATRNTGELFF